The clone carrying this T cell receptor beta chain has a handful of counts. The repertoire was sequenced with immunoSEQ multiplex PCR; TCRdb's copy has only in-frame clones and lacks some. The sample yields approximately 220,000 clones, roughly 90% seen once. This entry is derived from a study of blood T cell repertoires in COVID-19. Self-reported history from a screening survey and questionnaire set each donor's cohort. Trimming removed 8 bases from V and 8 bases from J, with 18 bases in between. Germline loops: CDR1 MDHEN, CDR2 SYDVKM. The CDR3 runs to 13 residues. The material sequenced was PBMCs or T cells enriched from blood (not recorded which). The TCR comes from a young woman who had recovered from COVID-19. The chain joins TRBV28 to TRBJ1-2, with D possibly being TRBD1 (5 bases). CDR3 sequence (DNA): TGTGCCAGCTGGGGGGGGATCGTTCGCGGCTACACCTTC. This translates into CASWGGIVRGYTF.